These 5 T cell receptor beta chains were sequenced from one sample in a study of cytomegalovirus exposure and HLA in healthy donors. TCRdb keeps only in-frame clones here, not all; method: immunoSEQ multiplex PCR. This repertoire shows roughly 56,000 clones, 93% found once; its top ten account for about 1.8%. The sample taken for sequencing was PBMCs. These receptors were obtained from a woman aged 18-35 years in good health and CMV-seropositive.

J is TRBJ2-3 and V is TRBV7-2; 11 bases line up with TRBD2. CDR3 length: 16 amino acids. CDR1 and CDR2 (germline): SGHTA, FQGNSA. V lost 1 base to trimming and J lost 3 bases; unmatched junction nucleotides: 3. The CDR3 reads CASSLGTSGGTDTQYF. In DNA form, the CDR3 reads TGTGCCAGCAGCTTAGGTACTAGCGGGGGAACAGATACGCAGTATTTT.

This chain uses TRBV9 with TRBJ2-1; D possibly corresponds to TRBD1 (6 bases). Trimming took off 0 bases at V and 4 bases at J, with 11 bases between the two ends. CDR1 is SGDLS, CDR2 YYNGEE, per germline. The CDR3 runs to 15 residues. CDR3 sequence: CASSVEGELYNEQFF. Written as DNA, the CDR3 is TGTGCCAGCAGCGTAGAGGGGGAACTTTACAATGAGCAGTTCTTC.

The sample holds one count of this clone. This chain connects TRBV11-2 to TRBJ1-3, with D possibly matching TRBD1 (5 bases). Trimming left V 4 bases short and J 3 bases short, with 16 bases between. CDR1 SGHAT and CDR2 FQNNGV come from the germline V gene. There are 16 residues in the CDR3. CDR3 sequence (DNA): TGTGCCAGCAGCTCCCGATTCGGGGGGGATGGAAACACCATATATTTT. The encoded protein is CASSSRFGGDGNTIYF.

For the CDR3, the DNA is TGTGCCAGCAACTCGAGGGCTACTGGGGCCAACGTCCTGACTTTC. Protein: CASNSRATGANVLTF. This chain uses TRBV28 with TRBJ2-6; maybe TRBD2 (5 bases). Germline values: CDR1 MDHEN, CDR2 SYDVKM. The germline V and J ends were trimmed by 7 bases and 2 bases, with 12 bases remaining between them. The CDR3 covers 15 residues.

This rearrangement joins TRBV27 to TRBJ1-2; TRBD1 matches 8 bases. J gave up 8 bases and V 6 bases, and 5 bases lay outside the gene matches. The CDR3 spans 12 residues. The germline V gene encodes CDR1 MNHEY and CDR2 SMNVEV (reference sequence). This CDR3 reads CASSHDRGGYTF. The CDR3 DNA sequence: TGTGCCAGCAGCCACGACAGGGGAGGCTACACCTTC.